These 26 T cell receptor beta chains came from one sample sequenced in a study of T cell responses to AZD1222 COVID-19 vaccine. Generated by immunoSEQ multiplex PCR, the TCRdb table keeps only in-frame clones and is missing some. The table has approximately 120,000 clones, 92% seen once. The starting material was peripheral blood, obtained on day 0 of AZD1222 vaccination. These receptors were taken from an adult in good health.

The chain has TRBV5-1 and TRBJ2-3; 10 positions match TRBD2. The CDR3 extends over 19 amino acids. The junction had 10 bases not matched to a gene; V was cut back by 0 bases and J by 0 bases. Germline values: CDR1 SGHRS, CDR2 YFSETQ. DNA for the CDR3: TGCGCCAGCAGCTTGGGACTAGCGGGCCTCAAAACTAGCACAGATACGCAGTATTTT. The encoded protein is CASSLGLAGLKTSTDTQYF.

The V and J genes are TRBV4-2 and TRBJ2-3; the D is unclear. Trimming left V 5 bases short and J 6 bases short, with 9 bases between. The CDR3 totals 12 residues. Germline assignment: CDR1 LGHNA and CDR2 YNFKEQ. CDR3 sequence reads: CASSLLEDTQYF. The DNA of the CDR3 is TGTGCCAGCAGCTTACTTGAGGATACGCAGTATTTT.

This chain joins TRBV5-4 and TRBJ2-3; D tentatively fits TRBD1 or TRBD2 (5 bases each). The CDR3 covers 15 residues. Germline assignment: CDR1 SGHNT and CDR2 YYREEE (reference sequence). The germline V and J ends were trimmed by 3 bases and 3 bases, with 14 bases remaining between them. The CDR3 loop is CASSWGPPGTDTQYF. CDR3 DNA sequence: TGTGCCAGCAGCTGGGGACCCCCGGGGACAGATACGCAGTATTTT. Full variable domain (missing parts from reference TRBV5-4 and TRBJ2-3): ETGVTQSPTHLIKTRGQQVTLRCSSQSGHNTVSWYQQALGQGPQFIFQYYREEENGRGNFPPRFSGLQFPNYSSELNVNALELDDSALYLCASSWGPPGTDTQYFGPGTRLTVL.

The chain recombines TRBV4-2 with TRBJ1-2; D possibly corresponds to TRBD1 (6 bases). CDR1 LGHNA and CDR2 YNFKEQ come from the germline V gene. The CDR3 has 15 amino acids. The V end was cut by 0 bases, the J end by 8 bases, with 16 bases between. CDR3 sequence reads: CASSQDPIGGIGYTF. CDR3 in DNA: TGTGCCAGCAGCCAAGATCCGATAGGGGGTATCGGCTACACCTTC.

The CDR3 sequence: CASSLFWGVHYGYTF. The CDR3 region has the DNA TGTGCCAGCAGTTTATTTTGGGGGGTCCACTATGGCTACACCTTC. This chain connects TRBV27 to TRBJ1-2; the D gene is possibly TRBD1 (5 bases). Germline CDR1 MNHEY, CDR2 SMNVEV (reference sequence). CDR3 length: 15 residues. V shed 1 base and J shed 3 bases, with 12 bases lying between them.

J is TRBJ1-1 and V is TRBV27; TRBD1 matches at 7 bases. The junction had 8 bases not matched to a gene; V was cut back by 5 bases and J by 8 bases. The CDR3 is made up of 13 amino acids. The germline V gene has CDR1 MNHEY and CDR2 SMNVEV (reference sequence). CDR3 in DNA: TGTGCCAGCAGTACCTCGACAGGGTGGGAAGCTTTCTTT. Its translation: CASSTSTGWEAFF.

The chain is built from TRBV3-1 (or the pseudogene TRBV3-2) and TRBJ2-7; D not certain. The CDR3 has 13 amino acids. The germline V gene encodes CDR1 LGHDT and CDR2 YNNKEL (reference sequence). The V end was cut by 4 bases, the J end by 13 bases, with 20 bases between. The CDR3 here is CASSLRDDLGTYF. For the CDR3, the DNA is TGTGCCAGCAGCCTGCGAGACGATCTTGGTACTTACTTC.

This clone came up once. The chain employs TRBV30 and TRBJ2-5; 9 bases fit TRBD2. The germline V gene has CDR1 GTSNPN and CDR2 SVGIG (reference sequence). J lost 5 bases, V lost 0 bases, and 10 bases had no gene match. This CDR3 region has 16 residues. CDR3 region: CAWSVRGSGSPETQYF. The CDR3 bases are TGTGCCTGGAGTGTAAGGGGTAGCGGGAGCCCTGAGACCCAGTACTTC.

This rearrangement joins TRBV18 to TRBJ2-1; D possibly corresponds to TRBD2 (6 bases). From germline, CDR1 is KGHSH and CDR2 LQKENI. V was trimmed by 2 bases and J by 7 bases, leaving 9 bases between them. This CDR3 is built from 13 residues. The CDR3 sequence is CASSPSSGNEQFF. The CDR3 DNA reads TGTGCCAGCTCACCATCAAGCGGGAATGAGCAGTTCTTC.

This clone was seen a single time. The chain couples TRBV5-6 to TRBJ1-6; TRBD1 agrees at 9 bases. CDR1 SGHDT and CDR2 YYEEEE come from the germline V gene. This CDR3 spans 16 amino acids. The trim removed 4 bases at V and 3 bases at J, leaving 5 bases unmatched. The CDR3 sequence: CASSRRTGVYNSPLHF. DNA of the CDR3: TGTGCCAGCAGCCGGAGGACAGGGGTCTATAATTCACCCCTCCACTTT.

The chain uses TRBV27 and TRBJ2-1; no firm D call. Per germline, CDR1 MNHEY and CDR2 SMNVEV (reference sequence). V lost 8 bases to trimming and J lost 9 bases, with 14 bases between them. This CDR3 comprises 12 residues. The CDR3 is CASSKWGSEQFF. The CDR3 DNA sequence: TGTGCCAGCTCTAAATGGGGTAGTGAGCAGTTCTTC.

The chain combines TRBV29-1 with TRBJ1-2; 11 nucleotides line up with TRBD1. The CDR3 is 15 amino acids. Germline-derived CDR1 and CDR2 are SQVTM and ANQGSEA. Losses at the gene ends were 6 bases for V and 3 bases for J; bases not matched to a gene: 9. The CDR3: CSVVFWDRGDYGYTF. DNA of the CDR3: TGCAGCGTCGTTTTTTGGGACAGGGGGGACTATGGCTACACCTTC.

V and J are TRBV6-5 and TRBJ2-1; 7 bases line up with TRBD2. Germline trimming cut 1 base from V and 7 bases from J; bases unmatched to any gene: 10. CDR1 is MNHEY, CDR2 SVGAGI, per germline. This CDR3 contains 16 residues. DNA of the CDR3: TGTGCCAGCAGTTACTACGGGGGGAGTCGGGGGAATGAGCAGTTCTTC. As protein: CASSYYGGSRGNEQFF.

This rearrangement joins TRBV5-1 to TRBJ1-6; no reliable D call. V dropped 2 bases and J dropped 3 bases, with 9 bases sitting between them. This CDR3 spans 15 amino acids. CDR1 is SGHRS and CDR2 is YFSETQ in the germline V gene. CDR3 sequence: CASSFGGVYNSPLHF. CDR3 nucleotide sequence: TGCGCCAGCAGCTTCGGTGGGGTCTATAATTCACCCCTCCACTTT.

This clone occurred once. The chain couples TRBV27 to TRBJ1-5; 7 nucleotides line up with TRBD1. The V gene end was trimmed by 5 bases and the J gene end by 2 bases; junction bases not matched to a gene: 15. CDR3 length equals 18 residues. Germline V gives CDR1 MNHEY, CDR2 SMNVEV (reference sequence). The CDR3 sequence: CASSPIGPTGTRNQPQHF. CDR3 bases: TGTGCCAGCAGTCCTATCGGCCCGACAGGGACCCGCAATCAGCCCCAGCATTTT.

The V and J genes are TRBV7-9 and TRBJ1-2, with D hard to call. The CDR3 length is 15 residues. Germline CDR1 reads SEHNR; CDR2 reads FQNEAQ (reference sequence). Between the trimmed V and J ends, which lost 5 bases and 0 bases, there was a span of 13 bases. As DNA, the CDR3 is TGTGCCAGCAGCACCAAGGGTCTTACTAACTATGGCTACACCTTC. This sequence encodes CASSTKGLTNYGYTF.

The V call is TRBV7-3, the J call TRBJ2-1; no firm D call. The germline V and J ends were trimmed by 5 bases and 0 bases, with 11 bases remaining between them. CDR1 and CDR2 (germline): SGHTA, FQGTGA. This CDR3 spans 15 amino acids. CDR3 protein: CASSASGLSYNEQFF. CDR3 coding DNA: TGTGCCAGCAGCGCATCGGGCCTCTCCTACAATGAGCAGTTCTTC.

The gene calls are TRBV2 and TRBJ2-5; possible D gene TRBD1, 6 bases. Trimming removed 4 bases from V and 1 base from J, with 13 bases in between. The germline V gene has CDR1 SNHLY and CDR2 FYNNEI. This CDR3 is built from 15 residues. CDR3 region: CASSGTDRPQETQYF. The CDR3 DNA sequence: TGTGCCAGCAGTGGAACCGACAGGCCCCAAGAGACCCAGTACTTC.

The chain recombines TRBV27 with TRBJ1-6; no clear D gene. The CDR3 is 14 amino acids. CDR1 and CDR2 from the germline V gene are MNHEY and SMNVEV (reference sequence). The V gene lost 2 bases and the J gene lost 8 bases, with 10 bases spanning the gap. The CDR3 DNA reads TGTGCCAGCAGTTTAGACCGGACGTATTCACCCCTCCACTTT. Translating gives CASSLDRTYSPLHF.

V is TRBV18 and J is TRBJ2-1; TRBD2 agrees at 9 bases. CDR1 KGHSH and CDR2 LQKENI come from the germline V gene. The V gene end was trimmed by 5 bases and the J gene end by 7 bases; junction bases not matched to a gene: 9. The CDR3 length is 15 residues. This chain's CDR3 is CASSFSGRSGNEQFF. CDR3 DNA: TGTGCCAGCTCATTTAGCGGGAGATCGGGGAATGAGCAGTTCTTC.

The rearrangement joins TRBV6-6 to TRBJ2-1; 11 bases are a match to TRBD2. The CDR3 is 16 amino acids. Germline assignment: CDR1 MNHNY and CDR2 SVGAGI (reference sequence). The ends lost 7 bases at V and 9 bases at J; junction bases unmatched: 14. The CDR3: CASTLPAPGLAAEQFF. The DNA of the CDR3 is TGTGCCAGCACCCTCCCCGCCCCGGGACTAGCGGCTGAGCAGTTCTTC.

V usage is TRBV29-1 and J usage is TRBJ2-7; unclear D gene. The CDR3 is made up of 14 amino acids. CDR1 and CDR2 from the germline V gene are SQVTM and ANQGSEA. Trimming took off 0 bases at V and 5 bases at J, with 14 bases between the two ends. CDR3 nucleotides: TGCAGCGTTGAAGACGTCTCTAAGGTCCACGAGCAGTACTTC. Protein: CSVEDVSKVHEQYF.

The chain employs TRBV18 and TRBJ2-7, with D perhaps TRBD2 (5 bases). Looked up from germline, CDR1 is KGHSH and CDR2 is LQKENI. The CDR3 covers 14 residues. Deletions cut 3 bases from V and 3 bases from J, with 12 bases between. This CDR3 is CASSPGEGLYEQYF. The CDR3 nucleotides read TGTGCCAGCTCACCGGGAGAAGGTCTCTACGAGCAGTACTTC.

The CDR3 loop reads CASNVQGRVETQYF. As DNA, the CDR3 is TGTGCCAGCAATGTACAGGGGAGAGTCGAGACCCAGTACTTC. The V gene is TRBV5-8, the J gene TRBJ2-5; 7 bases are a match to TRBD1. Looked up from germline, CDR1 is SGHTS and CDR2 is YDEGEE. The CDR3 runs to 14 residues. The V gene end was trimmed by 6 bases and the J gene end by 5 bases; junction bases not matched to a gene: 10. Together with reference TRBV5-8 and TRBJ2-5, the CDR3 gives the full variable domain: EAGVTQSPTHLIKTRGQQATLRCSPISGHTSVYWYQQALGLGLQFLLWYDEGEERNRGNFPPRFSGRQFPNYSSELNVNALELEDSALYLCASNVQGRVETQYFGPGTRLLVL.

The CDR3 DNA sequence: TGCGGTGTAGGGGGCGTTTATGGCTACACCTTC. Its protein product is CGVGGVYGYTF. The V and J genes are TRBV29-1 and TRBJ1-2; 7 bases map to TRBD1. This CDR3 region has 11 residues. Germline values: CDR1 SQVTM, CDR2 ANQGSEA.

The chain couples TRBV3-1 (or the pseudogene TRBV3-2) to TRBJ1-5; D call uncertain. The CDR3 loop spans 13 amino acids. V lost 6 bases to trimming and J lost 0 bases, with 6 bases between them. The germline V gene encodes CDR1 LGHDT and CDR2 YNNKEL (reference sequence). The CDR3 nucleotides are TGTGCCAGCAGTGATTATAGCAATCAGCCCCAGCATTTT. This gives the protein CASSDYSNQPQHF.